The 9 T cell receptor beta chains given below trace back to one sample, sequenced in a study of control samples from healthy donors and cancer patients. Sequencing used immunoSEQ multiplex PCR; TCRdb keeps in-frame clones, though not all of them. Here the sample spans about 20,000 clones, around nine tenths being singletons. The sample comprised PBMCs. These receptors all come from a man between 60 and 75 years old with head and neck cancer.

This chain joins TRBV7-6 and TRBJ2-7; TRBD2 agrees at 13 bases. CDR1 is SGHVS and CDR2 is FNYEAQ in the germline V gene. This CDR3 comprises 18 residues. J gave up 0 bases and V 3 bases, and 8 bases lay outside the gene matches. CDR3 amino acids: CASSLVTSGGPSSYEQYF. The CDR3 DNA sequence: TGTGCCAGCAGCTTGGTGACTAGCGGGGGGCCGAGCTCCTACGAGCAGTACTTC.

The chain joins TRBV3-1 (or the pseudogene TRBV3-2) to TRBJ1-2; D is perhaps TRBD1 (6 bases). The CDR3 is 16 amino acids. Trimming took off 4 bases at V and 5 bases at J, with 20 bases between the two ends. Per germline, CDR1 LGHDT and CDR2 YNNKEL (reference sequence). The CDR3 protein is CASSPSGALWVYGYTF. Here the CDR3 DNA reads TGTGCCAGCAGCCCCTCAGGGGCTCTCTGGGTTTATGGCTACACCTTC.

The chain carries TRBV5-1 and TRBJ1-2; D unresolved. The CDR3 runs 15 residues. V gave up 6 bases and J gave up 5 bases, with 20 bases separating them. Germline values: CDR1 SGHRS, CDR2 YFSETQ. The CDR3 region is CASTTSPGESYGYTF. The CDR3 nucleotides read TGCGCCAGCACTACCTCCCCCGGAGAGAGTTATGGCTACACCTTC.

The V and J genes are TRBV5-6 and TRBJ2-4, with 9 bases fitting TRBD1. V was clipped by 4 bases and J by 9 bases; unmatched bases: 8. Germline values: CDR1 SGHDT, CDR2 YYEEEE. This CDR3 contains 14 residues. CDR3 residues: CASSTGTGKGIQYF. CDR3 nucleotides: TGTGCCAGCAGCACCGGGACAGGGAAGGGCATTCAGTACTTC.

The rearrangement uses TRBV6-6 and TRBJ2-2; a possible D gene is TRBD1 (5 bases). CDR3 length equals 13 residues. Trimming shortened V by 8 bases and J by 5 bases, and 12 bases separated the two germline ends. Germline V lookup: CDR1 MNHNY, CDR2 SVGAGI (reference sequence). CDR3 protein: CASSATGTGELFF. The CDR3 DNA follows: TGTGCCAGCTCCGCCACAGGTACCGGGGAGCTGTTTTTT.

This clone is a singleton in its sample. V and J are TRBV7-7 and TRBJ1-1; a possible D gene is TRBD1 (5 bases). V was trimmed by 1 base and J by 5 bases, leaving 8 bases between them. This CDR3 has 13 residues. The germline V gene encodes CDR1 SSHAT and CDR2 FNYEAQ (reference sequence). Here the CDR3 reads CASSLGQGTEAFF. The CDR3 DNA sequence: TGTGCCAGCAGCTTAGGTCAGGGTACTGAAGCTTTCTTT.

Here the CDR3 DNA reads TGTGCCAGCAGCTTAGGGGGGGAAGAGTACGAGCAGTACTTC. Residues: CASSLGGEEYEQYF. The rearrangement uses TRBV7-9 and TRBJ2-7; D possibly corresponds to TRBD2 (6 bases). The V end lost 1 base, the J end lost 4 bases, and 11 bases lay between the germline ends. The CDR3 is 14 residues long. Germline V gene lookup returns CDR1 SEHNR and CDR2 FQNEAQ (reference sequence).

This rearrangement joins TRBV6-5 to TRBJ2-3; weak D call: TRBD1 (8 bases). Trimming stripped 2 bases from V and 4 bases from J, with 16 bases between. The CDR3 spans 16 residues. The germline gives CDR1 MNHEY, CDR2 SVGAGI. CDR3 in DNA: TGTGCCAGCAGTTACACAGGGGGGGACTCAGCAGATACGCAGTATTTT. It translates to CASSYTGGDSADTQYF.

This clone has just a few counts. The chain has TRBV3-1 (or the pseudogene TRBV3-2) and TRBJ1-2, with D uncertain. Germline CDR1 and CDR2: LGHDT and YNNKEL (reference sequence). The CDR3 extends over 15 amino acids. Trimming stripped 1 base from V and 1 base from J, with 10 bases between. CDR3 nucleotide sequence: TGTGCCAGCAGCCAAGGGCCCTCCGGTAACTATGGCTACACCTTC. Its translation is CASSQGPSGNYGYTF.